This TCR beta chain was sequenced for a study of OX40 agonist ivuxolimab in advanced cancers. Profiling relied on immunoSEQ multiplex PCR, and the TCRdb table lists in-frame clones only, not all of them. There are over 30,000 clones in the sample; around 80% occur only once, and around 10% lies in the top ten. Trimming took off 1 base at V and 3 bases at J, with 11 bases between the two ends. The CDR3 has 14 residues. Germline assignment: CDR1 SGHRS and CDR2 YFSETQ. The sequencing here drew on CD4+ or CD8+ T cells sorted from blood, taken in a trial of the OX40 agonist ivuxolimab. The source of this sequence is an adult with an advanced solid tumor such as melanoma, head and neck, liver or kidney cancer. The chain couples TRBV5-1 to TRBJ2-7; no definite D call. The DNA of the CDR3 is TGCGCCAGCAGCTTGAGAGACCCAGGCTACGAGCAGTACTTC. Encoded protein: CASSLRDPGYEQYF.